Listed below are T cell receptor beta chains from one sample, sequenced in a study of shared clonotypes between healthy human individuals. The repertoire was sequenced with immunoSEQ multiplex PCR; TCRdb's copy has only in-frame clones and lacks some. The table includes 1,400,000 or so clones, about 98.5% detected once. The sequenced material came from naive CD4+ T cells sorted from blood. The receptors come from a man under 40 in good health. Each CDR3 is given with its conserved first and last residue. The D gene is left open where the match is weak. For some rows the clone size is stated as once, few or many, or as a class when expanded; others skip it.

CDR3aa	CDR3nt	j_gene	abundance	v_gene	d_gene
CASRGGGELFF	TGTGCCAGCCGAGGGGGCGGGGAGCTGTTTTTT	TRBJ2-2	.	TRBV6-5	.
CASNWASMNTEAFF	TGTGCCAGCAACTGGGCGTCGATGAACACTGAAGCTTTCTTT	TRBJ1-1	.	TRBV6-5	.
CASSSRKGNVYGYTF	TGTGCCAGCAGCTCCAGAAAGGGGAACGTCTATGGCTACACCTTC	TRBJ1-2	.	TRBV9	.
CASSTGTGDQPQHF	TGCGCCAGCAGCACCGGGACAGGGGATCAGCCCCAGCATTTT	TRBJ1-5	.	TRBV5-1	TRBD1
CASSAREDRVSTEQFF	TGTGCCAGCTCAGCGCGTGAGGACAGGGTGTCTACTGAGCAGTTCTTC	TRBJ2-1	.	TRBV18	TRBD1
CASSRTSGSYSYEQYF	TGTGCCAGCAGCCGGACTAGCGGGAGCTATTCCTACGAGCAGTACTTC	TRBJ2-7	once	TRBV7-2	TRBD2
CASSGMNTEAFF	TGTGCCAGCAGTGGTATGAACACTGAAGCTTTCTTT	TRBJ1-1	.	TRBV28	.
CASSYGRGQETQYF	TGTGCCAGCAGTTACGGAAGGGGCCAAGAGACCCAGTACTTC	TRBJ2-5	.	TRBV6-5	.
CASSYFGTSPTDTQYF	TGTGCCAGCAGTTACTTCGGGACTAGCCCTACAGATACGCAGTATTTT	TRBJ2-3	.	TRBV6-5	TRBD2
CASSVNMGDEQYF	TGTGCCAGCAGCGTAAATATGGGGGACGAGCAGTACTTC	TRBJ2-7	.	TRBV9	.
CASSSRTAYTF	TGTGCCAGCAGTTCTAGGACAGCCTACACCTTC	TRBJ1-2	.	TRBV6-5	.
CASSFPGTSATSTDTQYF	TGCGCCAGCAGCTTCCCCGGGACTAGCGCGACTAGCACAGATACGCAGTATTTT	TRBJ2-3	.	TRBV5-1	TRBD2
CASSLGAGRDTQYF	TGCGCCAGCAGCTTGGGAGCGGGCAGAGATACGCAGTATTTT	TRBJ2-3	.	TRBV5-1	.
CASSLVTSMNTEAFF	TGCGCCAGCAGCTTGGTAACTTCCATGAACACTGAAGCTTTCTTT	TRBJ1-1	.	TRBV5-1	.
CASRKPGGGETQYF	TGTGCCAGCAGAAAACCAGGGGGCGGGGAGACCCAGTACTTC	TRBJ2-5	.	TRBV5-5	TRBD1
CASSPLKGTANEKLFF	TGTGCCAGCTCACCACTGAAAGGGACGGCTAATGAAAAACTGTTTTTT	TRBJ1-4	.	TRBV18	.
CASTTYKRGTEAFF	TGTGCCAGCACCACCTACAAGAGAGGCACTGAAGCTTTCTTT	TRBJ1-1	.	TRBV11-2	.
CASSSTGLEYGNTIYF	TGTGCCAGCAGCTCAACAGGGTTAGAATATGGAAACACCATATATTTT	TRBJ1-3	.	TRBV7-3	.
CASRPGLAGVRYEQYF	TGTGCCAGCAGGCCGGGTCTAGCGGGAGTTCGCTACGAGCAGTACTTC	TRBJ2-7	.	TRBV28	TRBD2
CASSIVLAANTGELFF	TGTGCCAGTAGTATAGTTCTAGCGGCAAACACCGGGGAGCTGTTTTTT	TRBJ2-2	.	TRBV19	TRBD2
CASSLGRLAGDHGELFF	TGTGCCAGCAGCTTAGGAAGACTAGCGGGAGATCACGGGGAGCTGTTTTTT	TRBJ2-2	.	TRBV7-8	TRBD2
CASSESGNTIYF	TGTGCCAGCAGTGAATCTGGAAACACCATATATTTT	TRBJ1-3	.	TRBV25-1	.
CAISGRQEVGTGELFF	TGTGCCATCAGTGGGCGACAGGAGGTGGGCACCGGGGAGCTGTTTTTT	TRBJ2-2	.	TRBV10-3	.
CASSQAAWTGLGEKLFF	TGTGCCAGCAGCCAAGCAGCGTGGACAGGGCTCGGCGAAAAACTGTTTTTT	TRBJ1-4	.	TRBV7-9	TRBD1
CASSSDRGLMYF	TGTGCCAGCAGCTCGGACAGGGGCCTCATGTATTTT	TRBJ2-3	.	TRBV11-2	TRBD1
CASSLRAGTGNRDNEQFF	TGTGCCAGCAGTTTAAGAGCCGGGACAGGGAATCGGGACAATGAGCAGTTCTTC	TRBJ2-1	.	TRBV27	TRBD1
CASSYRTSGTHEQFF	TGTGCCAGCAGTTATAGGACTAGCGGGACCCATGAGCAGTTCTTC	TRBJ2-1	.	TRBV6-5	TRBD2
CASSPGTDTEAFF	TGTGCCAGCAGCCCCGGGACCGACACTGAAGCTTTCTTT	TRBJ1-1	.	TRBV7-6	.
CASSLAQNTEAFF	TGTGCCAGCAGCTTAGCGCAGAACACTGAAGCTTTCTTT	TRBJ1-1	.	TRBV7-9	.
CASSSAQGGYTF	TGTGCCAGCAGCTCCGCCCAGGGGGGCTACACCTTC	TRBJ1-2	.	TRBV7-9	.
CATWTSGRSNEQFF	TGTGCCACCTGGACTAGCGGGAGGTCGAATGAGCAGTTCTTC	TRBJ2-1	.	TRBV19	TRBD2
CASSPQGAGANVLTF	TGTGCCAGCAGTCCCCAGGGAGCTGGGGCCAACGTCCTGACTTTC	TRBJ2-6	.	TRBV6-5	.
CASSLRTGRGQPQHF	TGTGCCAGCAGCTTAAGGACAGGGAGAGGCCAGCCCCAGCATTTT	TRBJ1-5	.	TRBV7-3	TRBD1
CATSGTGELFF	TGTGCCACCTCTGGGACCGGGGAGCTGTTTTTT	TRBJ2-2	.	TRBV7-2	.
CASSPQINLNYGYTF	TGTGCCAGCAGCCCCCAAATTAACCTCAACTATGGCTACACCTTC	TRBJ1-2	.	TRBV11-2	.
CASSQDRGPYEQYF	TGCGCCAGCAGCCAAGATAGAGGACCCTACGAGCAGTACTTC	TRBJ2-7	.	TRBV4-1	.
CASSLAGQGYSNTIYF	TGCGCCAGCAGCTTGGCCGGGCAGGGATACTCGAACACCATATATTTT	TRBJ1-3	.	TRBV5-1	.
CASSGRRGLAGYEQYF	TGTGCCAGCAGTGGCCGTAGAGGTCTGGCGGGCTACGAGCAGTACTTC	TRBJ2-7	.	TRBV2	.
CASSLDLGGPYNEQFF	TGTGCCAGCAGTTTAGATTTGGGGGGTCCTTACAATGAGCAGTTCTTC	TRBJ2-1	.	TRBV28	.
CASSEDNSGELFF	TGTGCCAGTTCGGAGGATAATTCCGGGGAGCTGTTTTTT	TRBJ2-2	.	TRBV28	.
CASSTTSLLYEQYF	TGTGCCAGCAGCACGACATCTCTCCTCTACGAGCAGTACTTC	TRBJ2-7	.	TRBV7-2	.
CASSLAASGYNEQFF	TGCGCCAGCAGCTTGGCCGCTAGCGGCTACAATGAGCAGTTCTTC	TRBJ2-1	.	TRBV5-1	TRBD2
CASSVHSSTDTQYF	TGTGCCAGTTCGGTGCATTCTAGTACAGATACGCAGTATTTT	TRBJ2-3	.	TRBV19	.
CASSSQRTGNQPQHF	TGTGCCAGCAGCTCCCAAAGGACAGGGAATCAGCCCCAGCATTTT	TRBJ1-5	.	TRBV7-2	TRBD1
CASSYSQASSYEQYF	TGTGCCAGCAGTTACTCTCAAGCTAGCTCCTACGAGCAGTACTTC	TRBJ2-7	.	TRBV6-5	.
CASSEDRAGTEAFF	TGTGCCAGCAGTGAAGACAGGGCGGGCACTGAAGCTTTCTTT	TRBJ1-1	.	TRBV9	TRBD1
CASSPSHKSVGQGNYGYTF	TGTGCCAGCTCACCCAGTCATAAGTCCGTTGGACAGGGGAACTATGGCTACACCTTC	TRBJ1-2	.	TRBV18	TRBD1
CATTSETGELFF	TGTGCCACCACTTCGGAGACCGGGGAGCTGTTTTTT	TRBJ2-2	.	TRBV15	.
CASSIAPTGGYEQYF	TGTGCCAGTAGTATAGCGCCGACAGGGGGCTACGAGCAGTACTTC	TRBJ2-7	.	TRBV19	TRBD1
CATSRDPRTGGSTDTQYF	TGTGCCACCAGCAGAGATCCAAGGACAGGGGGTTCCACAGATACGCAGTATTTT	TRBJ2-3	.	TRBV15	TRBD1